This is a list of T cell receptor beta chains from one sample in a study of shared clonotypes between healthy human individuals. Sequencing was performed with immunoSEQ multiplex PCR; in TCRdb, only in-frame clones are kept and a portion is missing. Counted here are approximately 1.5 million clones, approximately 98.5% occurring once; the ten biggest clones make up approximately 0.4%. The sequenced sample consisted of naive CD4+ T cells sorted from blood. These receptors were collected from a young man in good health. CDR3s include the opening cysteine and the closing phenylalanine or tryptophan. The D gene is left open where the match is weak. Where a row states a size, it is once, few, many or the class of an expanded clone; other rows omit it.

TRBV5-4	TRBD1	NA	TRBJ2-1	CASSIGTGRGTNEQFF	TGTGCCAGCAGCATTGGGACAGGGAGAGGGACAAATGAGCAGTTCTTC
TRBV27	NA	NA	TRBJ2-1	CASSLRWVAYNEQFF	TGTGCCAGCAGTTTGAGATGGGTTGCTTACAATGAGCAGTTCTTC
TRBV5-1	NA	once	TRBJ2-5	CASSFEGRETQYF	TGCGCCAGCAGCTTCGAGGGGCGAGAGACCCAGTACTTC
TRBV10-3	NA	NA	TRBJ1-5	CAISGATGNQPQHF	TGTGCCATCAGCGGGGCGACGGGTAATCAGCCCCAGCATTTT
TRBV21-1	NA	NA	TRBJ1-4	CASSKECTPEWCEKLFF	TGTGCCAGCAGCAAAGAATGCACCCCGGAGTGGTGTGAAAAACTGTTTTTT
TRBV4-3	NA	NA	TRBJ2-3	CASSQSWSTDTQYF	TGCGCCAGCAGCCAAAGTTGGAGCACAGATACGCAGTATTTT
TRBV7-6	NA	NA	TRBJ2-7	CASSPRGGYEQYF	TGTGCCAGCAGCCCGCGAGGCGGCTACGAGCAGTACTTC
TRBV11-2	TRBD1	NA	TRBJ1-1	CASSLQGGQAFF	TGTGCCAGCAGCTTACAGGGGGGGCAAGCTTTCTTT
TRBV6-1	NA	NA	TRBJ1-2	CASSVIGYTF	TGTGCCAGCAGTGTAATTGGCTACACCTTC
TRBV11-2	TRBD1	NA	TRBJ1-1	CASSPRTGNTEAFF	TGTGCCAGCAGCCCCAGGACAGGGAACACTGAAGCTTTCTTT
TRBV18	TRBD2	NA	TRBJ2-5	CASSPQLAGVQETQYF	TGTGCCAGCTCACCACAACTAGCGGGAGTCCAAGAGACCCAGTACTTC
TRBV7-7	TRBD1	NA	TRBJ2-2	CASSPIPDRVGTTGELFF	TGTGCTAGCAGCCCAATTCCCGACAGGGTAGGTACCACCGGGGAGCTGTTTTTT
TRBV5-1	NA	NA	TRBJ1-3	CASSFRPSGNTIYF	TGCGCCAGCAGCTTTCGTCCCTCTGGAAACACCATATATTTT
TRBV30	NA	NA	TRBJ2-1	CAWSVSAEQFF	TGTGCCTGGAGTGTATCGGCGGAGCAGTTCTTC
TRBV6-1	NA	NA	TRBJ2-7	CASSDLGKLTYEQYF	TGTGCCAGCAGTGATCTAGGGAAACTGACCTACGAGCAGTACTTC
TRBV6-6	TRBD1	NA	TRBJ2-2	CASRGQGAGELFF	TGTGCCAGCAGAGGACAGGGCGCCGGGGAGCTGTTTTTT
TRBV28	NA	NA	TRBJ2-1	CASSPPRSSYNEQFF	TGTGCCAGCAGTCCCCCCCGGTCCTCCTACAATGAGCAGTTCTTC
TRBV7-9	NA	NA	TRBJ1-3	CASSPPGRSYSGNTIYF	TGTGCCAGCAGCCCCCCAGGTCGGAGTTATAGCGGAAACACCATATATTTT
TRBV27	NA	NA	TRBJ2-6	CASWTMGLPSGANVLTF	TGTGCCAGCTGGACGATGGGACTGCCCTCTGGGGCCAACGTCCTGACTTTC
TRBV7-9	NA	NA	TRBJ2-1	CASSLRARPDYNEQFF	TGTGCCAGCAGCTTAAGGGCCCGACCAGACTACAATGAGCAGTTCTTC
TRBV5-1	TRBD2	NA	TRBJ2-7	CASSLGASGISEQYF	TGCGCCAGCAGCTTGGGGGCTAGCGGGATTAGCGAGCAGTACTTC
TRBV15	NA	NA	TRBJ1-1	CATSRERGLPNTEAFF	TGTGCCACCAGCAGAGAACGGGGGCTTCCGAACACTGAAGCTTTCTTT
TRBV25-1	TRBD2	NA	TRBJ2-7	CASRGLGGTYEQYF	TGTGCCAGCCGAGGCTTGGGAGGGACCTACGAGCAGTACTTC
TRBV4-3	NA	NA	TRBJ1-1	CASSPQGITEAFF	TGCGCCAGCAGCCCACAGGGAATCACTGAAGCTTTCTTT
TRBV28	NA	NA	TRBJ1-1	CASSSYLTGLTEAFF	TGTGCCAGCAGTAGCTACCTTACAGGGCTCACTGAAGCTTTCTTT
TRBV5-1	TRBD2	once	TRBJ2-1	CASSPGTSGSTYNEQFF	TGCGCCAGCAGCCCGGGGACTAGCGGGAGTACCTACAATGAGCAGTTCTTC